These 20 T cell receptor beta chains were all obtained from the same sample, sequenced in a study of beta chain features in type 1 diabetes. Study conclusions and caveats: There was a moderate but significant shortening of TCRB CDR3s in all four CD4+ subsets of Type 1 diabetes patients.

Investigators reverse transcribed all isolated RNA, so they sequenced expressed TCRB transcripts. Sequencing used immunoSEQ multiplex PCR; TCRdb keeps in-frame clones, though not all of them. The profile shows roughly 280,000 clones, 24% of them singletons. Their cognate antigens are unknown. Sequenced sample: naive CD4+ T cells from blood. These receptors came from a woman aged 25 to 45 with type 1 diabetes.

The rearrangement joins TRBV28 to TRBJ2-1; TRBD2 matches at 11 bases. V was clipped by 3 bases and J by 5 bases; unmatched bases: 6. The V gene's germline CDR1 is MDHEN and CDR2 SYDVKM. The CDR3 totals 16 residues. The CDR3 reads CASSFSGLAENNEQFF. Written as DNA, the CDR3 is TGTGCCAGCAGTTTCTCGGGACTAGCGGAAAACAATGAGCAGTTCTTC.

The chain has TRBV18 and TRBJ2-5; TRBD1 might be the D (6 bases). Germline lookup yields CDR1 KGHSH and CDR2 LQKENI. The CDR3 sequence is 15 residues long. Trimming took 1 base from V and 5 from J, leaving 14 bases between them. CDR3 region: CASSPLWNRVETQYF. CDR3 bases: TGTGCCAGCTCACCACTATGGAACAGGGTCGAGACCCAGTACTTC.

The chain recombines TRBV30 with TRBJ2-1; 13 bases align to TRBD2. The CDR3 has 12 residues. Germline V gives CDR1 GTSNPN, CDR2 SVGIG (reference sequence). After removal of 3 bases from V and 13 bases from J, the junction contained 3 bases not matched to a gene. The CDR3 DNA follows: TGTGCCTGGAGGGGACTAGCGGGACCCCAGTTCTTC. This gives the protein CAWRGLAGPQFF.

This clone has more than one count but fewer than ten. The gene calls are TRBV29-1 and TRBJ2-2; tentative D call: TRBD1 (6 bases). Trimming shortened V by 4 bases and J by 1 base, and 7 bases separated the two germline ends. The CDR3 is 13 amino acids. Germline V gene data show CDR1 as SQVTM and CDR2 as ANQGSEA. The CDR3 DNA reads as TGCAGCGTTGGCAGGGGGAACACCGGGGAGCTGTTTTTT. Translating gives CSVGRGNTGELFF.

This clone was seen only a few times. CDR3 DNA: TGCGCCAGCAGCCACAGGGGACAAAGCTACGAGCAGTACTTC. Its translation is CASSHRGQSYEQYF. This chain links TRBV5-1 with TRBJ2-7; 7 nucleotides line up with TRBD1. The CDR3 is 14 residues long. V gave up 4 bases and J gave up 3 bases; unmatched junction bases: 7. The germline gives CDR1 SGHRS, CDR2 YFSETQ.

This clone was counted only a few times. The chain couples TRBV4-1 to TRBJ2-7; the match to TRBD1 covers 10 bases. J gave up 2 bases and V 0 bases, and 1 base lay outside the gene matches. CDR1 MGHRA and CDR2 YSYEKL come from the germline V gene. The CDR3 has 15 amino acids. Here the CDR3 DNA reads TGCGCCAGCAGCCAAGAGGGGACAGGGGCCTACGAGCAGTACTTC. This sequence encodes CASSQEGTGAYEQYF.

The chain couples TRBV30 to TRBJ2-7; 10 nucleotides match TRBD2. The CDR3 runs 15 residues. Looked up from germline, CDR1 is GTSNPN and CDR2 is SVGIG (reference sequence). The V segment lost 0 bases and the J segment 6 bases; nucleotides outside the gene matches: 8. In DNA form, the CDR3 reads TGTGCCTGGAGTGTACGAGCTAGCGGGAGTCTCGAGCAGTACTTC. Protein product: CAWSVRASGSLEQYF.

Comment on this clone: Other DNA sequences within the sample encode an identical CDR3. The chain carries TRBV5-1 and TRBJ2-5; TRBD1 aligns across 7 bases. Trimming removed 1 base from V and 2 bases from J; junction bases left unmatched: 2. The CDR3 sequence is 14 residues long. The germline V gene encodes CDR1 SGHRS and CDR2 YFSETQ. CDR3 DNA: TGCGCCAGCAGCTTGTCAGGGGGACAAGAGACCCAGTACTTC. Amino acids: CASSLSGGQETQYF.

The chain is built from TRBV7-3 and TRBJ2-2, with 7 bases matching TRBD2. V lost 1 base and J lost 4; bases outside the gene matches: 12. The germline CDR1 and CDR2 sequences are SGHTA and FQGTGA. The CDR3 length is 18 residues. The CDR3 reads CASSLMSPGLAVTGELFF. DNA for the CDR3: TGTGCCAGCAGCTTAATGTCCCCCGGGCTAGCGGTCACCGGGGAGCTGTTTTTT.

This rearrangement joins TRBV5-1 to TRBJ2-5; 7 bases align to TRBD1. The CDR3 is made up of 14 amino acids. After removal of 4 bases from V and 1 base from J, the junction contained 4 bases not matched to a gene. Germline V gene data show CDR1 as SGHRS and CDR2 as YFSETQ. CDR3 protein: CASSRQGVQETQYF. Written as DNA, the CDR3 is TGCGCCAGCAGCCGACAGGGAGTCCAAGAGACCCAGTACTTC.

A few counts support this clone. CDR3 loop: CASRPGTGTMNTEAFF. The DNA for the CDR3 is TGTGCCAGCAGGCCCGGGACAGGGACCATGAACACTGAAGCTTTCTTT. The chain has TRBV2 and TRBJ1-1, with TRBD1 matching over 9 bases. The ends lost 6 bases at V and 0 bases at J; junction bases unmatched: 8. CDR1 and CDR2 (germline): SNHLY, FYNNEI. The CDR3 covers 16 residues. The full variable domain, with the rest looked up from reference TRBV2 and TRBJ1-1, is EPEVTQTPSHQVTQMGQEVILRCVPISNHLYFYWYRQILGQKVEFLVSFYNNEISEKSEIFDDQFSVERPDGSNFTLKIRSTKLEDSAMYFCASRPGTGTMNTEAFFGQGTRLTVV.

This clone was picked up a small number of times. The chain employs TRBV30 and TRBJ2-3; 9 nucleotides line up with TRBD2. Per the germline V gene, CDR1 is GTSNPN and CDR2 is SVGIG (reference sequence). The CDR3 runs 15 residues. Losses at the gene ends were 6 bases for V and 2 bases for J; bases not matched to a gene: 9. Here the CDR3 DNA reads TGTGCCTGTACAGCGGCTAGCGGGGACACAGATACGCAGTATTTT. Amino acid sequence: CACTAASGDTDTQYF. The whole variable domain, remainder taken from reference TRBV30 and TRBJ2-3, is SQTIHQWPATLVQPVGSPLSLECTVEGTSNPNLYWYRQAAGRGLQLLFYSVGIGQISSEVPQNLSASRPQDRQFILSSKKLLLSDSGFYLCACTAASGDTDTQYFGPGTRLTVL.

This clone was detected a few times. The genes are TRBV11-2 and TRBJ2-7, with TRBD2 identical over 10 bases. After removal of 5 bases from V and 1 base from J, the junction contained 11 bases not matched to a gene. The CDR3 is made up of 17 amino acids. CDR1 is SGHAT, CDR2 FQNNGV, per germline. The chain's CDR3 is CASSPRPGLALSYEQYF. The CDR3 coding sequence is TGTGCCAGCAGCCCTCGCCCGGGACTAGCGTTGTCCTACGAGCAGTACTTC.

This clone was detected a few times. The chain is built from TRBV29-1 and TRBJ2-5, with 8 bases fitting TRBD1. The germline V gene encodes CDR1 SQVTM and CDR2 ANQGSEA. The CDR3 extends over 13 amino acids. After removal of 7 bases from V and 5 bases from J, the junction contained 9 bases not matched to a gene. CDR3 sequence reads: CSGLRGQGETQYF. For the CDR3, the DNA is TGCAGCGGCCTCAGGGGGCAGGGGGAGACCCAGTACTTC.

V is TRBV9 and J is TRBJ2-2, with 8 bases that match TRBD1. This CDR3 comprises 15 residues. From germline, CDR1 is SGDLS and CDR2 YYNGEE. V was pared by 4 bases and J by 6 bases, with 8 bases of the junction left unmatched. The CDR3: CASSQWTGLAGELFF. As DNA, the CDR3 is TGTGCCAGCAGCCAGTGGACAGGGCTCGCCGGGGAGCTGTTTTTT. Variable domain in full (rest from reference TRBV9 and TRBJ2-2): DSGVTQTPKHLITATGQRVTLRCSPRSGDLSVYWYQQSLDQGLQFLIQYYNGEERAKGNILERFSAQQFPDLHSELNLSSLELGDSALYFCASSQWTGLAGELFFGEGSRLTVL.

A few counts support this clone. The chain has TRBV29-1 and TRBJ2-2, with 10 positions matching TRBD1. Germline V gene data show CDR1 as SQVTM and CDR2 as ANQGSEA. The CDR3 has 14 amino acids. The trim removed 6 bases at V and 7 bases at J, leaving 8 bases unmatched. The DNA for the CDR3 is TGCAGCGTGGACCTGACAGGGGGCTTCGGGGAGCTGTTTTTT. Its translation: CSVDLTGGFGELFF.

The rearrangement joins TRBV4-2 to TRBJ2-2; 9 bases fit TRBD2. This CDR3 has 18 residues. Germline CDR1 LGHNA, CDR2 YNFKEQ. V was clipped by 0 bases and J by 5 bases; unmatched bases: 10. The CDR3 loop reads CASSQDRGTAGGTGELFF. DNA of the CDR3: TGTGCCAGCAGCCAAGATCGGGGAACGGCGGGAGGGACCGGGGAGCTGTTTTTT.

The rearrangement links TRBV9 to TRBJ2-1; 9 bases are a match to TRBD2. Germline V gives CDR1 SGDLS, CDR2 YYNGEE. The CDR3 totals 16 residues. V lost 3 bases to trimming and J lost 7 bases; unmatched junction nucleotides: 11. The CDR3, as DNA: TGTGCCAGCAGCGAACGACGGGCTAGCGGGATGAATGAGCAGTTCTTC. It translates to CASSERRASGMNEQFF.

This clone has more than one count but fewer than ten. V gene TRBV30 combines with J gene TRBJ1-1, with a possible D match to TRBD1 (5 bases). The CDR3 has 12 amino acids. Germline lookup yields CDR1 GTSNPN and CDR2 SVGIG (reference sequence). This CDR3 is CGQGRVNTEAFF. The CDR3, as DNA: TGTGGCCAGGGTCGGGTGAACACTGAAGCTTTCTTT. Together with reference TRBV30 and TRBJ1-1, the CDR3 gives the full variable domain: SQTIHQWPATLVQPVGSPLSLECTVEGTSNPNLYWYRQAAGRGLQLLFYSVGIGQISSEVPQNLSASRPQDRQFILSSKKLLLSDSGFYLCGQGRVNTEAFFGQGTRLTVV.

V is TRBV29-1 and J is TRBJ2-3; D is perhaps TRBD1 (5 bases). The CDR3 extends over 16 amino acids. The germline V gene has CDR1 SQVTM and CDR2 ANQGSEA. Between the trimmed V and J ends, which lost 4 bases and 1 base, there was a span of 18 bases. The CDR3 loop is CSVGAADDSGTDTQYF. In DNA form, the CDR3 reads TGCAGCGTTGGTGCCGCGGATGACAGCGGCACAGATACGCAGTATTTT.